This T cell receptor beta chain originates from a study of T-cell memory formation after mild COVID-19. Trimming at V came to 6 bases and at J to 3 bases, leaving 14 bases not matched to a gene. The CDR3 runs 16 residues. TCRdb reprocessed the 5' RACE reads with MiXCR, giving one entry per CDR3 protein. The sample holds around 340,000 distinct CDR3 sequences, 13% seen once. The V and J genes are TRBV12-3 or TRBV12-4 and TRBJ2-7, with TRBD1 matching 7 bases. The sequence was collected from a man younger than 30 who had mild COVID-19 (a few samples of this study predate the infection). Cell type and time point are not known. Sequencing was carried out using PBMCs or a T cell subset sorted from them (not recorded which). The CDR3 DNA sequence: TGTGCCAGCAGATCGGCGCAGGGGGACGGATACTACGAGCAGTACTTC. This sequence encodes CASRSAQGDGYYEQYF.